One sample yielded the 18 T cell receptor beta chains listed below, sequenced in a study of T cell responses to AZD1222 COVID-19 vaccine. Profiling relied on immunoSEQ multiplex PCR, and the TCRdb table lists in-frame clones only, not all of them. The sample contains approximately 150,000 clones, 90% of which appear only once. Sequencing used peripheral blood, obtained 28 days after the second AZD1222 dose. The receptors stem from an adult who received the AZD1222 COVID-19 vaccine.

In this sample, this clone turned up a few times. V gene TRBV6-5 combines with J gene TRBJ2-2; D remains unclear. The CDR3 covers 13 residues. With 7 bases removed from V and 6 bases from J, the gap between germline ends came to 12 bases. CDR1 is MNHEY, CDR2 SVGAGI, per germline. CDR3 protein: CASTPLTPGELFF. Written as DNA, the CDR3 is TGTGCCAGCACCCCCCTTACCCCCGGGGAGCTGTTTTTT.

In its sample, this clone was seen a few times. V is TRBV4-2 and J is TRBJ2-7; tentative D call: TRBD2 (5 bases). CDR1 is LGHNA, CDR2 YNFKEQ, per germline. The CDR3 has 15 residues. V was trimmed by 0 bases and J by 2 bases, leaving 11 bases between them. Here the CDR3 reads CASSQDYGETYEQYF. The CDR3 nucleotides read TGTGCCAGCAGCCAAGATTACGGGGAGACCTACGAGCAGTACTTC.

The chain recombines TRBV6-5 with TRBJ1-4; TRBD1 matches 8 bases. In germline, CDR1 is MNHEY, CDR2 SVGAGI. This CDR3 region has 13 residues. V dropped 5 bases and J dropped 11; count of bases not matched to a gene: 7. In nucleotides, the CDR3 is TGTGCCAGCAGTCCTGGCTGGACAGGGAAACTGTTTTTT. As protein: CASSPGWTGKLFF.

The CDR3, as DNA: TGTGCCAGCAGTTTATCTGGGGGCGGAACTAGCTACACCTTC. Its translation is CASSLSGGGTSYTF. The chain is built from TRBV28 and TRBJ1-2; TRBD1 is a possible D gene (6 bases). The ends were cut back, 1 base at V and 9 bases at J, with 15 bases in the middle. This CDR3 region has 14 residues. Germline V lookup: CDR1 MDHEN, CDR2 SYDVKM.

V usage is TRBV10-3 and J usage is TRBJ2-2, with D unresolved. The CDR3 length is 16 residues. The germline V and J ends were trimmed by 1 base and 9 bases, with 18 bases remaining between them. The germline V gene encodes CDR1 ENHRY and CDR2 SYGVKD. This CDR3 reads CAISEWETHLTRELFF. The CDR3 bases are TGTGCCATCAGTGAGTGGGAAACCCATCTGACCAGGGAGCTGTTTTTT.

The V gene is TRBV5-1, the J gene TRBJ1-5; a possible D gene is TRBD1 (6 bases). Germline V gives CDR1 SGHRS, CDR2 YFSETQ. This CDR3 contains 14 residues. V lost 0 bases, J lost 7 bases, and 11 bases lay in between. The CDR3 here is CASSLGGADQPQHF. DNA for the CDR3: TGCGCCAGCAGCTTGGGGGGGGCCGACCAGCCCCAGCATTTT. Drawing the rest from reference TRBV5-1 and TRBJ1-5, the complete variable domain is KAGVTQTPRYLIKTRGQQVTLSCSPISGHRSVSWYQQTPGQGLQFLFEYFSETQRNKGNFPGRFSGRQFSNSRSEMNVSTLELGDSALYLCASSLGGADQPQHFGDGTRLSIL.

The chain links TRBV11-2 to TRBJ2-1; 14 bases fit TRBD2. CDR1 is SGHAT, CDR2 FQNNGV, per germline. CDR3 length equals 15 residues. V was clipped by 5 bases and J by 9 bases; unmatched bases: 6. CDR3 DNA: TGTGCCAGCAGCCCCTTCGGGACTAGCGGGGGTGAGCAGTTCTTC. Its protein is CASSPFGTSGGEQFF.

The CDR3 coding sequence is TGTGCCAGCTCACGGATGGGACTCGACAAAAACATTCAGTACTTC. It yields the protein CASSRMGLDKNIQYF. The chain carries TRBV18 and TRBJ2-4; D may be TRBD2 (6 bases). This CDR3 has 15 residues. Trimming removed 4 bases at V and 3 bases at J, with 13 bases between. The germline CDR1 and CDR2 sequences are KGHSH and LQKENI.

This rearrangement joins TRBV11-2 to TRBJ2-7; D remains unclear. The germline gives CDR1 SGHAT, CDR2 FQNNGV. The CDR3 has 11 amino acids. Trimming removed 5 bases from V and 4 bases from J, with 6 bases in between. In nucleotides, the CDR3 is TGTGCCAGCAGCGCCACATACGAGCAGTACTTC. It yields the protein CASSATYEQYF. The full variable domain, in which reference TRBV11-2 and TRBJ2-7 provide the parts outside the CDR3, is EAGVAQSPRYKIIEKRQSVAFWCNPISGHATLYWYQQILGQGPKLLIQFQNNGVVDDSQLPKDRFSAERLKGVDSTLKIQPAKLEDSAVYLCASSATYEQYFGPGTRLTVT.

This clone was found a few times. The rearrangement joins TRBV11-2 to TRBJ1-4; D unclear. Germline-derived CDR1 and CDR2 are SGHAT and FQNNGV. The CDR3 spans 14 residues. Between the trimmed V and J ends, which lost 1 base and 8 bases, there was a span of 11 bases. The CDR3 sequence: CASSLGLRREKLFF. The CDR3 bases are TGTGCCAGCAGCTTAGGGCTAAGAAGGGAAAAACTGTTTTTT.

This chain joins TRBV25-1 and TRBJ2-7; TRBD1 matches 7 bases. V lost 6 bases to trimming and J lost 3 bases; unmatched junction nucleotides: 2. The CDR3 has 12 residues. Germline V CDR1 and CDR2: MGHDK, SYGVNS. DNA for the CDR3: TGTGCCAGCAGCGACAGGGACTACGAGCAGTACTTC. Its protein product is CASSDRDYEQYF.

The chain carries TRBV24-1 and TRBJ2-1, with D possibly matching TRBD2 (5 bases). V was shortened by 3 bases and J by 0 bases, with 8 bases between the two germline ends. Germline lookup yields CDR1 KGHDR and CDR2 SFDVKD. The CDR3 sequence is 15 residues long. The CDR3 DNA reads TGTGCCACCAGTGATCCTGGGAGCTCCTACAATGAGCAGTTCTTC. Protein sequence: CATSDPGSSYNEQFF.

This chain connects TRBV19 to TRBJ1-5; D not resolved. The V gene lost 1 base and the J gene lost 7 bases, with 14 bases spanning the gap. The CDR3 runs to 15 residues. Looked up from germline, CDR1 is LNHDA and CDR2 is SQIVND (reference sequence). The CDR3, as DNA: TGTGCCAGTAGTATAGTGAGCAAAAGGGCCCAGCCCCAGCATTTT. As protein: CASSIVSKRAQPQHF.

This clone was seen only once. This CDR3 reads CASSPTGGRQPQHF. The CDR3 nucleotides are TGTGCCAGCAGTCCTACAGGGGGAAGACAGCCCCAGCATTTT. V gene TRBV2 combines with J gene TRBJ1-5, with 8 bases lining up with TRBD1. After removal of 5 bases from V and 7 bases from J, the junction contained 7 bases not matched to a gene. The CDR3 covers 14 residues. The V gene's germline CDR1 is SNHLY and CDR2 FYNNEI.

In this sample, this clone turned up a few times. The J gene is TRBJ1-5, the V gene TRBV29-1; D unresolved. Germline CDR1 and CDR2: SQVTM and ANQGSEA. V was trimmed by 2 bases and J by 3 bases, leaving 8 bases between them. The length of the CDR3 is 13 residues. The CDR3 reads CSVEPGLNQPQHF. The CDR3 DNA follows: TGCAGCGTTGAACCGGGCCTCAATCAGCCCCAGCATTTT.

The V and J genes are TRBV5-1 and TRBJ2-1; D is unresolved. CDR3 size: 14 residues. V shed 1 base and J shed 1 base, with 6 bases lying between them. Germline V gives CDR1 SGHRS, CDR2 YFSETQ. The CDR3 nucleotides are TGCGCCAGCAGCTTGCCCACGTCCTACAATGAGCAGTTCTTC. Translated: CASSLPTSYNEQFF.

The chain recombines TRBV11-2 with TRBJ1-2, with 7 positions matching TRBD1. The germline V gene encodes CDR1 SGHAT and CDR2 FQNNGV. V trimming: 2 bases; J trimming: 3 bases; junction bases outside the gene matches: 3. The CDR3 is made up of 14 amino acids. The CDR3 DNA follows: TGTGCCAGCAGCTTAATAGGGGGCGACTATGGCTACACCTTC. Protein: CASSLIGGDYGYTF.

This rearrangement joins TRBV10-3 to TRBJ1-1; 9 nucleotides line up with TRBD1. CDR3 length: 18 residues. V was clipped by 4 bases and J by 0 bases; unmatched bases: 12. CDR1 is ENHRY and CDR2 is SYGVKD in the germline V gene. The DNA of the CDR3 is TGTGCCATCAGTGCAACTCTGGGACAGGGAGGAATGAACACTGAAGCTTTCTTT. It translates to CAISATLGQGGMNTEAFF.